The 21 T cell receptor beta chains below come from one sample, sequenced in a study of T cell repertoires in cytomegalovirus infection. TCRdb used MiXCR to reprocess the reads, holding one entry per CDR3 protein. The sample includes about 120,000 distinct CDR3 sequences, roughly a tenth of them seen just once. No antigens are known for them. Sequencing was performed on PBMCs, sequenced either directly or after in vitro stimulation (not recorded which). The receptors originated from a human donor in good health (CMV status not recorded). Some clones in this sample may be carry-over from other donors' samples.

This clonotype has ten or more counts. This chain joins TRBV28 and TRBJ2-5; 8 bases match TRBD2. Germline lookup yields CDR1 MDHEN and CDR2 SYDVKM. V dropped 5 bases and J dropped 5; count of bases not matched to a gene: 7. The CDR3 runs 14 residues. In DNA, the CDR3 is TGTGCCAGCAGTACCAGCGGGAGCTCGGAGACCCAGTACTTC. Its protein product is CASSTSGSSETQYF.

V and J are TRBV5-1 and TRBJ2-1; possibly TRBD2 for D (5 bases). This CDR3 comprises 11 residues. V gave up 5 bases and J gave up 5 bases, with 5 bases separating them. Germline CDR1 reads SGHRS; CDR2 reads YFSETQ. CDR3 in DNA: TGCGCCAGCAGGCGGGACAATGAGCAGTTCTTC. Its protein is CASRRDNEQFF.

In DNA, the CDR3 is TGCAGCGTTGTTCGGGAGGGCCGCACAGATACGCAGTATTTT. Its protein product is CSVVREGRTDTQYF. The V and J genes are TRBV29-1 and TRBJ2-3, with 8 bases fitting TRBD2. Germline lookup yields CDR1 SQVTM and CDR2 ANQGSEA. This CDR3 has 14 residues. V lost 4 bases to trimming and J lost 1 base; unmatched junction nucleotides: 4.

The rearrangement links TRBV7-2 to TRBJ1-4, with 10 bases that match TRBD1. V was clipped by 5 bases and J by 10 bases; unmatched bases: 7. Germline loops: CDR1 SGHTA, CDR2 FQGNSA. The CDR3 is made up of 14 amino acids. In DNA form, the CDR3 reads TGTGCCAGCAGCATGGGACAGGGGTTCGGAAAACTGTTTTTT. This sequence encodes CASSMGQGFGKLFF.

In DNA, the CDR3 is TGTGCCAGCAGCCCCCGCAATCCGCAAGAGACCCAGTACTTC. The encoded protein is CASSPRNPQETQYF. The rearrangement joins TRBV7-2 to TRBJ2-5; D is uncertain. V was clipped by 5 bases and J by 2 bases, with 12 bases between them. The CDR3 sequence is 14 residues long. CDR1 and CDR2 from the germline V gene are SGHTA and FQGNSA.

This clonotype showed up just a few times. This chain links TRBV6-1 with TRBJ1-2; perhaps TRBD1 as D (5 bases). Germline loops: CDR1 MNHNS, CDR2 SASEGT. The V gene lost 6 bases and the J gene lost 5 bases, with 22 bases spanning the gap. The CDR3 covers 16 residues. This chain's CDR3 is CASRPSLQGLEYGYTF. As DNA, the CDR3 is TGTGCCAGCAGGCCAAGCCTCCAGGGCCTAGAGTATGGCTACACCTTC.

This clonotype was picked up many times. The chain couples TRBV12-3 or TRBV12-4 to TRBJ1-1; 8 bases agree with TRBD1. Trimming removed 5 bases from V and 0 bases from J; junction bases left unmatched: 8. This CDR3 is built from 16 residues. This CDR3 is CASSPRTGPVNTEAFF. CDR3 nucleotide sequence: TGTGCCAGCAGTCCAAGGACAGGGCCCGTGAACACTGAAGCTTTCTTT.

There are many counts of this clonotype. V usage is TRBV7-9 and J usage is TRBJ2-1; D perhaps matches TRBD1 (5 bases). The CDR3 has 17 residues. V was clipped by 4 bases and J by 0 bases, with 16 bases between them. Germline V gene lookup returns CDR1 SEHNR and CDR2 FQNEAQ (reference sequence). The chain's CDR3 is CASSSSRVTDSYNEQFF. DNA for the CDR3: TGTGCCAGCAGCTCCTCCCGTGTGACAGACTCCTACAATGAGCAGTTCTTC.

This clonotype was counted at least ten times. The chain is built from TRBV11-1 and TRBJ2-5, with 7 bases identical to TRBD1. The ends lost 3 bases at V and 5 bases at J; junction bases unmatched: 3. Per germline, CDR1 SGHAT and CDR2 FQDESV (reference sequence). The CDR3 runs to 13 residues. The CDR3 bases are TGTGCCAGCAGCTTTAGGGGGCGTGAGACCCAGTACTTC. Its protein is CASSFRGRETQYF.

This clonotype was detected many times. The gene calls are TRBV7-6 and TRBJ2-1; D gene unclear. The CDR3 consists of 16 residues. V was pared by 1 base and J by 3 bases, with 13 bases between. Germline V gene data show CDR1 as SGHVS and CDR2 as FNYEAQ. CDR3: CASSLGSSISYNEQFF. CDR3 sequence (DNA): TGTGCCAGCAGCTTAGGTTCTTCCATCAGCTACAATGAGCAGTTCTTC.

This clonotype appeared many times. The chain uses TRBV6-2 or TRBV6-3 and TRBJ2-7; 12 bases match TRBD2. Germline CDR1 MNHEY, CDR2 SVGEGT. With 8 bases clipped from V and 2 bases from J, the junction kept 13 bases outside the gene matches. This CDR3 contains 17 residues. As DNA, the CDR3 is TGTGCCAGCGGTCCGAAGCGACTAGCGGGAGAGACCTACGAGCAGTACGTC. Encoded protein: CASGPKRLAGETYEQYV.

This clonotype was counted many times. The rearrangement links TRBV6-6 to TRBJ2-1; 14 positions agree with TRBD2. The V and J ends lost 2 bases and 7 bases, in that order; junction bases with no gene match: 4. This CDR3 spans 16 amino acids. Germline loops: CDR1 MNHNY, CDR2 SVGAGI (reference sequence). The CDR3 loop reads CASSYPRTSGRNEQFF. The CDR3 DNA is TGTGCCAGCAGTTACCCGCGGACTAGCGGGAGGAATGAGCAGTTCTTC.

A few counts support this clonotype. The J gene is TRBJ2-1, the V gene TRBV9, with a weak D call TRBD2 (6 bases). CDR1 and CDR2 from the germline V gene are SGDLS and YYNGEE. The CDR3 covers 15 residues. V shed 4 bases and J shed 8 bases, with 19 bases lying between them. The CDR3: CASSPRLESSDEQFF. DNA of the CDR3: TGTGCCAGCAGCCCGCGACTAGAGTCCTCGGATGAGCAGTTCTTC.

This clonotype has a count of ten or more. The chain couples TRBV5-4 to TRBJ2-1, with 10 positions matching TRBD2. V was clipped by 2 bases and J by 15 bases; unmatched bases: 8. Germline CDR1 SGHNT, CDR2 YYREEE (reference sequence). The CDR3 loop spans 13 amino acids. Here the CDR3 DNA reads TGTGCCAGCAGCTTCGGAGCGGGAGGGCCAAGGTTCTTC. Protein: CASSFGAGGPRFF.

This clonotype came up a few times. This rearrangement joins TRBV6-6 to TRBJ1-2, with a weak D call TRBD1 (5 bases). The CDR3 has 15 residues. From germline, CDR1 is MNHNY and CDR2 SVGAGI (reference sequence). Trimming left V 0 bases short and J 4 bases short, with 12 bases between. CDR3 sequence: CASSYSTVLPYGYTF. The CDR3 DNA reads TGTGCCAGCAGTTACTCGACAGTCTTGCCCTATGGCTACACCTTC.

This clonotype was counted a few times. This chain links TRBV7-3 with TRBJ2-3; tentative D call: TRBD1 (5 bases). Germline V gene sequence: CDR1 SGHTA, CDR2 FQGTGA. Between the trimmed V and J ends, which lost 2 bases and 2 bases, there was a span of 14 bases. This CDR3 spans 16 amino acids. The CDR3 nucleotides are TGTGCCAGCAGCTTAGGGGCTGATGGAGTCACAGATACGCAGTATTTT. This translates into CASSLGADGVTDTQYF. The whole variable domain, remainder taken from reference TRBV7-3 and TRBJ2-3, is GAGVSQTPSNKVTEKGKYVELRCDPISGHTALYWYRQSLGQGPEFLIYFQGTGAADDSGLPNDRFFAVRPEGSVSTLKIQRTERGDSAVYLCASSLGADGVTDTQYFGPGTRLTVL.

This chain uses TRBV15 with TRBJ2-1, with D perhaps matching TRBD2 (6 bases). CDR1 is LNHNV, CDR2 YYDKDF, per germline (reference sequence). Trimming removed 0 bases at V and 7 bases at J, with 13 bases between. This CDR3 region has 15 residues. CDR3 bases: TGTGCCACCAGCAGAGAGAAGCGGGTGGGGAATGAGCAGTTCTTC. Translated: CATSREKRVGNEQFF.

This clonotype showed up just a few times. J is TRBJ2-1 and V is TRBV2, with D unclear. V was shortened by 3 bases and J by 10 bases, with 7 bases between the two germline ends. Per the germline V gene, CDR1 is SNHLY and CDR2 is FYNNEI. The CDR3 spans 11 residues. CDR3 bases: TGTGCCAGCAGTGATTATTCCGAGCAGTTCTTC. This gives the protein CASSDYSEQFF.

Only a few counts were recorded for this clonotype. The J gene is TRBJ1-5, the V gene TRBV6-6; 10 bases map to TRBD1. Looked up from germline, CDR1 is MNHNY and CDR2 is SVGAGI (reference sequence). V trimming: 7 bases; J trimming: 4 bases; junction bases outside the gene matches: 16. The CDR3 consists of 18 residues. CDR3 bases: TGTGCCAGCATTTGGGGGACAGGGGCGACCCCCGGGAATCAGCCCCAGCATTTT. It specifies CASIWGTGATPGNQPQHF.

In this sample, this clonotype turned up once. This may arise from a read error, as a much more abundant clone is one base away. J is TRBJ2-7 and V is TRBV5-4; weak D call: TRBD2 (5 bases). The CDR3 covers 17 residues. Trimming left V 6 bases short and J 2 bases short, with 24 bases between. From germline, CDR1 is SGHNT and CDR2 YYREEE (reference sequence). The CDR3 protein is CASTALELDFRTYEQYV. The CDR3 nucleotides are TGTGCCAGCACCGCCCTTGAATTGGACTTTAGAACCTACGAGCAGTACGTC.

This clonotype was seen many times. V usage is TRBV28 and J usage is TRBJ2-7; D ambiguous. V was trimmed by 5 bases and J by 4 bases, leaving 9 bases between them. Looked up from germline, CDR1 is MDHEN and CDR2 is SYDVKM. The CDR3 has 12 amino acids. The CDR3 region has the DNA TGTGCCAGCAGTCGGAGCGAGTACGAGCAGTACTTC. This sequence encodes CASSRSEYEQYF.